This T cell receptor (beta chain) was obtained from a study of cytomegalovirus exposure and HLA in healthy donors. This CDR3 comprises 16 residues. Germline loops: CDR1 LNHDA, CDR2 SQIVND (reference sequence). J gave up 7 bases and V 0 bases, and 9 bases lay outside the gene matches. The study's findings and limits: In an earlier analysis, most TCR beta V segments were productive about 87% or about 30% of the time.

Comments on this clone: The antigen is not known.

With 60 Vbeta and 13 Jbeta primers, the PCR was carried out. Here immunoSEQ multiplex PCR was the method, and the copy in TCRdb shows in-frame clones only, minus some. The sample contains 150,000 or so clones, 65% to 85% of which appear only once. This clonotype was sampled from a woman aged 40-49 years in good health and CMV-seropositive. This chain uses TRBV19 with TRBJ1-5; the match to TRBD1 covers 7 bases. The sequenced sample was PBMCs. The CDR3 DNA reads TGTGCCAGTAGTATAGATCCCACAGGGGTTCACCAGCCCCAGCATTTT. It encodes CASSIDPTGVHQPQHF.